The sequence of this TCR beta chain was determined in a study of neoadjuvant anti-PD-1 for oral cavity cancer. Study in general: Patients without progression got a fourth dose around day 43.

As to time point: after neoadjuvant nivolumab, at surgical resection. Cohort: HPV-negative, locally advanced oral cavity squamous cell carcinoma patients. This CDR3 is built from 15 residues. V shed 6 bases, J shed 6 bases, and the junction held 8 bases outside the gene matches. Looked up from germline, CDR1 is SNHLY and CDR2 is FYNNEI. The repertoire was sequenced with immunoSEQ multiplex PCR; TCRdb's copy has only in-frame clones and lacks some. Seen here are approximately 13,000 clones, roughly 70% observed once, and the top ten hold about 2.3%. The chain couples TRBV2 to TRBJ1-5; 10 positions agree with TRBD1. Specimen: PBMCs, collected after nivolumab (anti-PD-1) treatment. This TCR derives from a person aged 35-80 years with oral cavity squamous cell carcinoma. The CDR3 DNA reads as TGTGCCAGCAGAGAGGGGACAGGGGCGGGTCAGCCCCAGCATTTT. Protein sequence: CASREGTGAGQPQHF. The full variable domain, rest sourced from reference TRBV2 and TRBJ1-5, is EPEVTQTPSHQVTQMGQEVILRCVPISNHLYFYWYRQILGQKVEFLVSFYNNEISEKSEIFDDQFSVERPDGSNFTLKIRSTKLEDSAMYFCASREGTGAGQPQHFGDGTRLSIL.